This is a list of T cell receptor beta chains from one sample in a study of T cells in Graves' hyperthyroidism and ophthalmopathy. Via MiXCR, TCRdb re-called the multiplex PCR reads, giving one row per CDR3 protein. The table shows hundreds of thousands of distinct CDR3 sequences, with 15% to 19% occurring only once. Material for sequencing was blood. All receptors derive from a woman younger than 35 with Graves' hyperthyroidism. Both conserved end residues are part of each CDR3.

j_call,v_call,cdr3_aa
TRBJ1-5,TRBV7-3,CASRQPQHF
TRBJ1-3,TRBV20-1,CSARPFSGPSGNTIYF
TRBJ2-7,TRBV11-2,CASSPLAGRPYEQYF
TRBJ2-3,TRBV6-1,CASSEGAGSTDTQYF
TRBJ1-5,TRBV4-2,CASSQRDREGDQPQHF
TRBJ2-5,TRBV7-3,CASSLSVGETQYF
TRBJ2-1,TRBV5-4,CASSPRTSGGGTRSYNEQFF
TRBJ1-1,TRBV3-1,CASSQRGVYTEAFF
TRBJ2-3,TRBV25-1,CASDPSGTGGPDTQYF
TRBJ1-5,TRBV4-1,CASSQAGRAQPQHF
TRBJ2-3,TRBV13,CASSPGGRASTDTQYF
TRBJ1-1,TRBV12-5,CASVLRGRTEAFF
TRBJ2-2,TRBV4-1,CASSQDWDRLTGELFF
TRBJ2-1,TRBV4-1,CASSLKTGSYNEQFF
TRBJ2-4,TRBV20-1,CSGTGVREGAKNIQYF
TRBJ1-2,TRBV7-2,CASSARRGGYTF
TRBJ2-4,TRBV11-3,CASSSLTGTGNIQYF
TRBJ1-2,TRBV30,CAGDTSANYGYTF
TRBJ2-1,TRBV12-3/TRBV12-4,CASSRQGTPTYNEQFF
TRBJ2-1,TRBV20-1,CSARDIIAGGSSYNEQFF
TRBJ1-2,TRBV12-5,CASGDGGLTYGYTF
TRBJ2-3,TRBV28,CASGPPTGRGTDTQYF
TRBJ1-6,TRBV6-1,CASSDGGTGLWSPLHF
TRBJ1-2,TRBV7-9,CASSLLSEQGSGYTF
TRBJ2-1,TRBV6-1,CASRRPYNEQFF
TRBJ2-1,TRBV3-1,CASSQEAGGHNEQFF
TRBJ1-1,TRBV28,CASRGGTGTNTEAFF
TRBJ2-7,TRBV5-1,CASSLGLAYNEQYF
TRBJ2-1,TRBV5-6,CASSLSRVGEQFF
TRBJ2-1,TRBV7-9,CASRSGLSSYNEQFF
TRBJ2-2,TRBV5-6,CASSSGGEPFF
TRBJ1-2,TRBV28,CASSRLSGIVHGYTF
TRBJ1-2,TRBV6-1,CASSNPGQDYGYTF
TRBJ2-6,TRBV28,CASTPAGARSGANVLTF
TRBJ1-3,TRBV5-1,CATQSGSRFSGNTIYF
TRBJ2-3,TRBV12-3/TRBV12-4,CASRPSGGSTDTQYF
TRBJ2-1,TRBV13,CASSKTGVVNEQFF
TRBJ2-5,TRBV6-2/TRBV6-3,CASSSRKSHETQYF
TRBJ2-3,TRBV6-6,CASSYPIGSGTDTQYF
TRBJ1-6,TRBV10-3,CAISERGLNSPLHF
TRBJ1-2,TRBV29-1,CSTSGQGSYGYTF
TRBJ1-6,TRBV7-9,CASSLVSSPLHF
TRBJ2-2,TRBV29-1,CSVTPPGGSNTGELFF
TRBJ1-2,TRBV4-1,CASSQLSRGPNYGYTF
TRBJ1-1,TRBV6-1,CASSEALEGWGNTEAFF
TRBJ2-7,TRBV10-3,CAIQLGGANSYEQYF